This is a list of T cell receptor beta chains from one sample in a study of Ad26.COV2.S vaccination and SARS-CoV-2 variants. This table comes from immunoSEQ multiplex PCR, and its TCRdb copy is limited to in-frame clones, with some not included. The sample has 410,000 or so clones; over 75% are singletons. Sequenced material: peripheral blood, taken in a trial of Ad26.COV2.S vaccine versus placebo. These receptor sequences come from a person between 18 and 60 years old who received the Ad26.COV2.S COVID-19 vaccine or a placebo. CDR3s include the opening cysteine and the closing phenylalanine or tryptophan. Each record gives: D gene, V gene, J gene, CDR3 DNA, CDR3 protein. A D gene is named only where the DNA matches it firmly.

TRBD1,TRBV6-5,TRBJ1-2,TGTGCCAGCAGTTACTCGAGCCAGGGGGCGCTTAGTGGCTACACCTTC,CASSYSSQGALSGYTF
TRBD2,TRBV7-2,TRBJ2-7,TGTGCCAGCAGCTTAGGGGGGACTACCCCTTACGAGCAGTACTTC,CASSLGGTTPYEQYF
.,TRBV28,TRBJ2-7,TGTGCCAGCTCGCCTCCCAGGTACCCAGGAAGCTCCTACGAGCAGTACTTC,CASSPPRYPGSSYEQYF
.,TRBV20-1,TRBJ2-7,TGCAGTGCTATTGACTACTTCAGCTCCTACGAGCAGTACTTC,CSAIDYFSSYEQYF
.,TRBV6-2/TRBV6-3,TRBJ2-7,TGTGCCAGCAGCATCGGGACTTTCTACGAGCAGTACTTC,CASSIGTFYEQYF
TRBD2,TRBV7-7,TRBJ2-5,TGTGCTAGCAGCTTAGTTAGCGGGACCGCAGCGGAGACCCAGTACTTC,CASSLVSGTAAETQYF
TRBD1,TRBV19,TRBJ2-5,TGTGCCAGTAGTAATGGACAGGGGAGGGTCTTTCAAGAGACCCAGTACTTC,CASSNGQGRVFQETQYF
.,TRBV9,TRBJ2-1,TGTGCCAGCAGCGTAGAGCTTGCCACACCTGAGCAGTTCTTC,CASSVELATPEQFF
TRBD1,TRBV2,TRBJ2-1,TGTGCCAGCAGCCCCTGGGACAGAAACAATGAGCAGTTCTTC,CASSPWDRNNEQFF
TRBD1,TRBV20-1,TRBJ1-2,TGCAGTGCTAGTCAGGGACAGGGGGCGGGAGGCTACACCTTC,CSASQGQGAGGYTF
.,TRBV4-1,TRBJ1-6,TGCGCCAGCAGCCAAGCGCAGGGTGGGAGCTCCTATAATTCACCCCTCCACTTT,CASSQAQGGSSYNSPLHF